This T cell receptor beta chain is drawn from a study of blood T cell repertoires in COVID-19. Study information: Sites in the United States, Italy and Spain provided acute and convalescent COVID-19 samples.

Clones were sequenced by immunoSEQ multiplex PCR, and TCRdb holds only the in-frame ones, with some missing. Among 200,000 to 250,000 clones listed, around 80% were seen once. CDR1 and CDR2 (germline): SGHRS, YFSETQ. This CDR3 is 13 amino acids long. Trimming cost V 0 bases and J 7 bases; bases outside gene matches: 1. Enrollees, about 18 to 89 years old, lived in about two dozen US areas. This chain uses TRBV5-1 with TRBJ1-3, with 7 bases aligning to TRBD1. The source of this sequence is a young man with acute COVID-19. Material for sequencing was PBMCs or T cells enriched from blood (not recorded which). The CDR3 sequence is CASSLDRGNTIYF. The DNA of the CDR3 is TGCGCCAGCAGCTTGGACAGGGGCAACACCATATATTTT.